This T cell receptor beta chain was recorded in a study of T cells in Graves' hyperthyroidism and ophthalmopathy. As for the study in general: Upon initial diagnosis and before any treatment, peripheral blood was collected. General study findings and limits: Blood also held most thyroid clonotypes expanded beyond 0.001.

Patients between 18 and 65 years old had hyperthyroidism, newly diagnosed and lasting under 2 months. The authors obtained PBMCs from 7.5 to 10 ml of fresh peripheral blood. The investigators amplified TCR beta CDR3 regions from RNA transcripts. Researchers ran a first-round RT-PCR on the TCR CDR3 using the HTBI primer set. TCRdb itself ran the multiplex PCR reads through MiXCR, one entry per CDR3 protein. This table holds under 400,000 distinct CDR3 sequences, about 15% found once. This clonotype was seen a handful of times. Its matching antigen is unknown. The TCR was taken from a woman under 30 with Graves' hyperthyroidism that later progressed to Graves' ophthalmopathy. The sample consisted of blood.

CDR3 in amino acids: CSVSPDQIKYNEQFF. The CDR3 coding sequence is TGCAGCGTCTCCCCGGACCAAATAAAGTACAATGAGCAGTTCTTC. This chain joins TRBV29-1 and TRBJ2-1; D remains unclear. The V end was cut by 6 bases, the J end by 4 bases, with 19 bases between. The CDR3 runs to 15 residues. CDR1 is SQVTM and CDR2 is ANQGSEA in the germline V gene.